This T cell receptor beta chain appears in the sequencing data of a study of blood T cell repertoires in COVID-19 (dated by TCRdb to 2018 to 2021). As for the study more broadly: Samples covering the acute and convalescent phases of COVID-19 were provided by collaborators in the United States, Italy and Spain. The material from the prospective study consisted of cDNA or gDNA derived from T cells, B-cell-depleted T cells, or PBMCs. Deeply sampled blood TCRbeta repertoires from subjects exposed to, actively infected with, or recovered from COVID-19 were included in the dataset. The repertoires were made available in a free public database intended to serve as a resource for research on the immune response to SARS-CoV-2. The samples were drawn from two sources: the first 160 participants of the ongoing ImmuneRACE study, and 1,000 to 1,500 subjects contributed by 6 global collaborators. A de-identified subject ID, COVID-19 status, age in years and sex were almost always included in the sample metadata. Where available, HLA class I and class II types were obtained from metadata supplied by the sample provider rather than from assay-based typing. General findings and caveats noted by the study authors: Clinical and demographic metadata were provided uncurated, with the amount varying by source and participant.

As encoded in the germline V gene, CDR1 is ENHRY while CDR2 is SYGVKD. After removal of 6 bases from V and 7 bases from J, the junction retains 6 bases not matched to a gene. Including the terminal cysteine and phenylalanine, the CDR3 comprises 14 residues. The only DNA kept is the CDR3, 42 bases in frame from the first base. TCRbeta CDR3 regions were amplified from genomic DNA using the immunoSEQ Assay, a bias-controlled multiplex PCR. The published analysis was carried out like this. Nucleated cell counts per sample were estimated from amplification of reference gene primers within the assay. To quantify the absolute abundance of each unique TCRbeta CDR3 rearrangement, sequence reads were collapsed and filtered. For each sample, productive Simpson clonality was calculated by taking the square root of Simpson's diversity index across productive rearrangements. TCRdb re-hosts the immuneACCESS table, in-frame sequences only. Its copies lack some clones; in the studies checked, an unresolved V gene accounts for under half of them, and the cause for the rest is not known. Clonal size and the V and J genes are those of that table, whereas D and trimming came from the DNA. Within this sample are 310,000 or so clones, with approximately 88% of them counted one time only. The ten largest clones represent 3.5% to 4.5% of the sample.

With respect to this clone: Its binding antigen is unknown. The input lacks base qualities; no much larger clone sits a single base away.

Whole blood was collected in K2EDTA tubes by collaborating institutions according to the institutions' own protocols. For TCRbeta analysis, collaborators shipped samples in one of three forms: frozen whole blood, isolated PBMCs, or DNA extracted from either of those sample types. Sample: peripheral blood. This TCR was recovered from a woman between 50 and 59 years old with active or convalescent COVID-19. This sequence uses TRBV10-3 and TRBJ2-7; the junction holds 13 bases that match TRBD2. CDR3 protein: CAISRLAGGMEQYF. The DNA reads as follows: TGTGCCATCAGCAGACTAGCGGGAGGAATGGAGCAGTACTTC.